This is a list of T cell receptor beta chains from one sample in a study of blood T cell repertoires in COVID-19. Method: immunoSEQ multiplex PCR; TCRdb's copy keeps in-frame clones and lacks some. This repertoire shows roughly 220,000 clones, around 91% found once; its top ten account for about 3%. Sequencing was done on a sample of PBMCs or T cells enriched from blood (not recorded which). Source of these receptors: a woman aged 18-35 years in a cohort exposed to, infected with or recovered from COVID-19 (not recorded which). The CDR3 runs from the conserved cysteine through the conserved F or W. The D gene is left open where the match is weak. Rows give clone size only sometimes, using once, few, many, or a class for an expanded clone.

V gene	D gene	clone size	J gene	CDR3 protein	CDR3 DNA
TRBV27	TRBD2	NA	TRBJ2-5	CASSSLRLAGSETQYF	TGTGCCAGCAGTTCCCTACGACTAGCGGGAAGTGAGACCCAGTACTTC
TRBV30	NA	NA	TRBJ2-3	CASAVGQTQGYTQYF	TGTGCCTCGGCCGTCGGACAGACGCAGGGATATACGCAGTATTTT
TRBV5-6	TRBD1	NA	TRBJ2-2	CASSSLGQGANGELFF	TGTGCCAGCAGCTCGTTGGGACAGGGGGCGAACGGGGAGCTGTTTTTT
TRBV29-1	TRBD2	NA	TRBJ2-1	CSVEDQAGNEQFF	TGCAGCGTTGAAGATCAAGCGGGGAATGAGCAGTTCTTC
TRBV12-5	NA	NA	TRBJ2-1	CASASGTQPWEQFF	TGTGCTAGTGCCTCGGGGACTCAACCCTGGGAGCAGTTCTTC
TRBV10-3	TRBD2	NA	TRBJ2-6	CAIQGLAGARDSGANVLTF	TGTGCCATCCAGGGACTAGCGGGAGCCAGAGACTCTGGGGCCAACGTCCTGACTTTC
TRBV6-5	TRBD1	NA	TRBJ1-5	CASSILQGADQPQHF	TGTGCCAGCAGCATCTTACAGGGGGCAGATCAGCCCCAGCATTTT
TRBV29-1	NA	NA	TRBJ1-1	CSVALGDGNTEAFF	TGCAGCGTTGCGTTAGGAGACGGGAACACTGAAGCTTTCTTT
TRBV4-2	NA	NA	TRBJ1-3	CASSQELSEDIKYLSGNTIYF	TGTGCCAGCAGCCAAGAACTTTCTGAGGACATCAAGTACCTCTCTGGAAACACCATATATTTT
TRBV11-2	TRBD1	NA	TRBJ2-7	CASSARTGYEQYF	TGTGCCAGCAGCGCCAGGACAGGCTACGAGCAGTACTTC
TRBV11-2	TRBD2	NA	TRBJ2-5	CASSTGLGETQYF	TGTGCCAGCAGCACCGGACTAGGGGAGACCCAGTACTTC
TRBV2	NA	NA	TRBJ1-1	CASSLSSPGGAGTEAFF	TGTGCCAGCAGTCTTTCCTCCCCGGGGGGGGCGGGTACTGAAGCTTTCTTT
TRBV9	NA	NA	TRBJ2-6	CASREDSGANVLTF	TGTGCCAGCAGGGAGGACTCTGGGGCCAACGTCCTGACTTTC
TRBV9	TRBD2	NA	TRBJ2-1	CASSAGLAGGLYNEQFF	TGTGCCAGCAGCGCCGGACTAGCGGGAGGCCTCTACAATGAGCAGTTCTTC
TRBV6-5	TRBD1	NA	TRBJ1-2	CASSSKPGQYGYTF	TGTGCCAGCAGTTCAAAACCGGGACAGTACGGCTACACCTTC
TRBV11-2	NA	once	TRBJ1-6	CASSLIVNSPLHF	TGTGCCAGCAGCTTAATCGTGAATTCACCCCTCCACTTT
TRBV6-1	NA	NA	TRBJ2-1	CASSESRQGYNEQFF	TGTGCCAGCAGTGAAAGTAGGCAGGGCTACAATGAGCAGTTCTTC
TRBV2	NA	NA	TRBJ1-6	CASMQGNSPLHF	TGTGCCAGCATGCAGGGAAATTCACCCCTCCACTTT
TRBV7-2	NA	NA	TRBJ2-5	CASSLAGGQETQYF	TGTGCCAGCAGCTTAGCGGGAGGACAAGAGACCCAGTACTTC
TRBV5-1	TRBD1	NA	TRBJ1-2	CASSTGQGYDGYTF	TGCGCCAGCAGCACGGGACAGGGATATGACGGCTACACCTTC
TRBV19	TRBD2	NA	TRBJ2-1	CASSAGGLLRLGEQFF	TGTGCCAGTAGTGCGGGGGGGCTTTTAAGACTCGGTGAGCAGTTCTTC
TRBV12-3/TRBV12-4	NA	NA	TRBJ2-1	CASSLASDNEQFF	TGTGCCAGCAGTTTAGCTAGCGACAATGAGCAGTTCTTC
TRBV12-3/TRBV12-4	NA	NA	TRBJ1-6	CASSLEAGSPLHF	TGTGCCAGCAGTTTAGAGGCAGGTTCACCCCTCCACTTT
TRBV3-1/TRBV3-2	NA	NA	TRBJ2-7	CASSLGHGETVYEQYF	TGTGCCAGCAGCCTAGGACATGGGGAAACAGTGTACGAGCAGTACTTC
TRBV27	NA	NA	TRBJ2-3	CASRGPTQYF	TGTGCCAGCCGCGGTCCTACGCAGTATTTT
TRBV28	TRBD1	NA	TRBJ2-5	CASRTTGGDQETQYF	TGTGCCAGCAGAACGACAGGGGGTGACCAAGAGACCCAGTACTTC
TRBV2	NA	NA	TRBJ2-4	CASRLDLGNIQYF	TGTGCCAGCAGATTGGACTTAGGGAACATTCAGTACTTC
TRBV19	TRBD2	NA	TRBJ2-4	CASYSWREGKNIQYF	TGTGCCAGTTACTCTTGGCGGGAGGGCAAAAACATTCAGTACTTC
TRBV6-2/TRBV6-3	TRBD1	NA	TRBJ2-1	CASSYLTGQREQFF	TGTGCCAGCAGTTACTTGACAGGGCAACGAGAGCAGTTCTTC
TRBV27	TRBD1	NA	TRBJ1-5	CASHGTGGNQPQHF	TGTGCCAGCCACGGGACAGGGGGGAATCAGCCCCAGCATTTT
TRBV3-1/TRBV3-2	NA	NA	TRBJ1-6	CASSPPGSSYNSPLHF	TGTGCCAGCAGCCCCCCGGGTAGCTCCTATAATTCACCCCTCCACTTT
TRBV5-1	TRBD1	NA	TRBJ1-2	CASSLTGDTYGYTF	TGCGCCAGCAGCTTGACAGGGGACACCTATGGCTACACCTTC
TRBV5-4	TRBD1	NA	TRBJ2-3	CASSLQGASTDTQYF	TGTGCCAGCAGTTTACAGGGGGCGAGCACAGATACGCAGTATTTT
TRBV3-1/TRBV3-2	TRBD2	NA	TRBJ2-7	CASSRTSGGATSYEQYF	TGTGCCAGCAGCCGGACTAGCGGGGGTGCCACTTCCTACGAGCAGTACTTC
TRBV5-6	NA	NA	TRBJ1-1	CASSYFLSEGANTEAFF	TGTGCCAGCAGCTACTTTCTCTCCGAAGGGGCGAACACTGAAGCTTTCTTT
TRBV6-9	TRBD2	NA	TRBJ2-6	CASSFPPSGRGLWANVLTF	TGTGCCAGCAGTTTCCCCCCCAGCGGGAGAGGTCTGTGGGCCAACGTCCTGACTTTC
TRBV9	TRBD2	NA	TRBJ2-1	CASSAPPGSSGRWGYNEQFF	TGTGCCAGCAGCGCCCCCCCTGGGTCTAGCGGGAGATGGGGATACAATGAGCAGTTCTTC
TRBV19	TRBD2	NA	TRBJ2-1	CASSMGLAGANNEQFF	TGTGCCAGTAGTATGGGTCTAGCGGGGGCGAATAATGAGCAGTTCTTC
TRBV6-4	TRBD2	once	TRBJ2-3	CASSGLAGATTDTQYF	TGTGCCAGCAGTGGACTAGCGGGGGCTACCACAGATACGCAGTATTTT
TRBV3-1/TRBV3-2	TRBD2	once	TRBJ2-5	CATVTSGSETQYF	TGTGCCACCGTGACTAGCGGGAGTGAGACCCAGTACTTC
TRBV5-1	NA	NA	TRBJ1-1	CASIPPGSMNTEAFF	TGCGCCAGCATTCCACCGGGATCCATGAACACTGAAGCTTTCTTT
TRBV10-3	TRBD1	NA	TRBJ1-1	CAISDRDRGTEAFF	TGTGCCATCAGTGACAGGGACAGGGGGACTGAAGCTTTCTTT
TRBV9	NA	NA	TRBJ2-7	CASSVDGNSYEQYF	TGTGCCAGCAGCGTAGACGGGAACTCCTACGAGCAGTACTTC
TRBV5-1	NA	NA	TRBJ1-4	CASSWGRGTSNEKLFF	TGCGCCAGCAGCTGGGGCAGGGGAACCTCTAATGAAAAACTGTTTTTT
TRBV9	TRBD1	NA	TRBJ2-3	CASSVGQGTDTQYF	TGTGCCAGCAGCGTAGGACAGGGGACAGATACGCAGTATTTT
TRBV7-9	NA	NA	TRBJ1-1	CASSFGGNTEAFF	TGTGCCAGCAGCTTCGGGGGGAACACTGAAGCTTTCTTT
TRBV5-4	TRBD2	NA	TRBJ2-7	CASSLGLAVGGEQYF	TGTGCCAGCAGCTTGGGACTAGCGGTGGGGGGCGAGCAGTACTTC
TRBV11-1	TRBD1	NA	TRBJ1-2	CASSSDRIHGYTF	TGTGCCAGCAGTTCGGACAGGATCCATGGCTACACCTTC
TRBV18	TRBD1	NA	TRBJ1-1	CASSPPFRTGNTEAFF	TGTGCCAGCTCACCACCCTTCAGGACAGGGAACACTGAAGCTTTCTTT
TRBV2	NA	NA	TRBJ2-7	CASSGDSGSYEQYF	TGTGCCAGCAGCGGTGATTCCGGCTCCTACGAGCAGTACTTC
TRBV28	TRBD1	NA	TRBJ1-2	CASSQQGASRYGYTF	TGTGCCAGCAGTCAACAGGGGGCATCGAGGTATGGCTACACCTTC
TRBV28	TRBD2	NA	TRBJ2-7	CASSRTSGGAYEQYF	TGTGCCAGCAGCCGTACTAGCGGGGGAGCCTACGAGCAGTACTTC
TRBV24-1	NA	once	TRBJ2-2	CATSAHGLGTGELFF	TGTGCCACCAGTGCACATGGACTGGGCACCGGGGAGCTGTTTTTT
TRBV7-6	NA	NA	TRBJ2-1	CASSLAAASGDNEQFF	TGTGCCAGCAGCTTAGCTGCGGCCTCAGGGGACAATGAGCAGTTCTTC
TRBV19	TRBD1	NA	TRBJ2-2	CASSILQGANTGELFF	TGTGCCAGTAGTATCCTACAGGGGGCGAACACCGGGGAGCTGTTTTTT